What follows are 25 T cell receptor beta chains derived from one specimen sequenced in a study of cytomegalovirus exposure and HLA in healthy donors. In the PCR, 60 Vbeta and 13 Jbeta primers were used. The table came from immunoSEQ multiplex PCR; TCRdb's copy has only in-frame clones and leaves some out. This table has roughly 66,000 clones, 70% to 80% appearing once. Sequencing was performed on PBMCs. The receptors come from a man aged 50 to 59 in good health and CMV-seronegative.

The rearrangement links TRBV7-6 to TRBJ2-1; no clear D. Germline loops: CDR1 SGHVS, CDR2 FNYEAQ. The CDR3 extends over 13 amino acids. V was pared by 0 bases and J by 11 bases, with 11 bases between. The CDR3 sequence: CASSLAQAQKQFF. In DNA, the CDR3 is TGTGCCAGCAGCTTAGCCCAGGCACAGAAGCAGTTCTTC.

This clone was observed once. This chain joins TRBV28 and TRBJ1-4; the D is unclear. The V gene's germline CDR1 is MDHEN and CDR2 SYDVKM. CDR3 length: 14 residues. Deletions cut 7 bases from V and 8 bases from J, with 17 bases between. Here the CDR3 reads CASTKPRVGEKLFF. The CDR3 region has the DNA TGTGCCAGCACCAAACCTCGGGTCGGCGAAAAACTGTTTTTT.

This clone was recorded a few times. V is TRBV2 and J is TRBJ2-1, with a possible D match to TRBD2 (6 bases). The CDR3 covers 15 residues. The germline gives CDR1 SNHLY, CDR2 FYNNEI. Between the trimmed V and J ends, which lost 6 bases and 4 bases, there was a span of 16 bases. The chain's CDR3 is CASRAGLGGYNEQFF. CDR3 sequence (DNA): TGTGCCAGCAGGGCGGGACTGGGGGGATACAATGAGCAGTTCTTC.

This clone has only a few counts. This sequence joins TRBV7-5 and TRBJ1-2. TRBV7-5 is a recognized pseudogene. The CDR3 is 10 residues long. The chain's CDR3 is CARSLAPYTF. The CDR3 DNA is TGTGCCAGAAGCTTAGCTCCCTACACCTTC.

Concerning this clone: A junction boundary mismatches the germline segment, possibly from a read error. The chain couples TRBV7-9 to TRBJ1-2; D is ambiguous. The CDR3 is made up of 12 amino acids. Per germline, CDR1 SEHNR and CDR2 FQNEAQ (reference sequence). The CDR3 loop reads CSSSLTYYGYTF. The CDR3 DNA reads TGTTCCAGCAGCTTAACTTACTATGGCTACACCTTC.

This clone came up once. The J gene is TRBJ2-2, the V gene TRBV6-6; TRBD2 is a possible D gene (6 bases). This CDR3 has 12 amino acids. Germline values: CDR1 MNHNY, CDR2 SVGAGI (reference sequence). Between the trimmed V and J ends, which lost 7 bases and 9 bases, there was a span of 12 bases. Here the CDR3 reads CASTPGVRELFF. CDR3 in DNA: TGTGCCAGCACCCCGGGAGTTAGGGAGCTGTTTTTT.

The rearrangement links TRBV7-9 to TRBJ1-5, with 9 bases aligning to TRBD1. J lost 6 bases, V lost 5 bases, and 11 bases had no gene match. The germline gives CDR1 SEHNR, CDR2 FQNEAQ (reference sequence). The CDR3 has 16 residues. The CDR3 DNA sequence: TGTGCCAGCAGCCGAACGGGACAGGGTTTTGGTCAGCCCCAGCATTTT. Translation: CASSRTGQGFGQPQHF.

This sequence joins TRBV29-1 and TRBJ2-2; TRBD2 is a possible D gene (6 bases). Germline CDR1 SQVTM, CDR2 ANQGSEA. This CDR3 is built from 13 residues. V lost 7 bases, J lost 5 bases, and 14 bases lay in between. The CDR3 DNA reads TGCAGCGGCGGGGAACTTAAGACCGGGGAGCTGTTTTTT. As protein: CSGGELKTGELFF.

The gene calls are TRBV6-5 and TRBJ2-7; D perhaps matches TRBD1 (6 bases). The CDR3 contains 15 residues. Germline values: CDR1 MNHEY, CDR2 SVGAGI. V was cut by 0 bases and J by 3 bases, with 12 bases left in between. The CDR3 region is CASSYSWTADYEQYF. The CDR3 region has the DNA TGTGCCAGCAGTTACTCGTGGACAGCAGACTACGAGCAGTACTTC.

The DNA for the CDR3 is TGTGCCAGCAGCCCGCAGGCTTACTCTGGAAACACCATATATTTT. This gives the protein CASSPQAYSGNTIYF. The chain combines TRBV5-6 with TRBJ1-3; no clear D. CDR3 length: 15 amino acids. CDR1 is SGHDT, CDR2 YYEEEE, per germline. The ends were cut back, 4 bases at V and 0 bases at J, with 11 bases in the middle.

This clone was counted once. This chain joins TRBV10-2 and TRBJ1-4; 8 bases line up with TRBD1. V was pared by 4 bases and J by 8 bases, with 9 bases of the junction left unmatched. The V gene's germline CDR1 is WSHSY and CDR2 SAAADI. The CDR3 consists of 15 residues. CDR3 protein: CASSALDRVKEKLFF. The DNA of the CDR3 is TGCGCCAGCAGTGCCTTGGACAGGGTAAAGGAAAAACTGTTTTTT.

In this sample, this clone turned up once. This chain connects TRBV7-2 to TRBJ1-5, with no clear D. The CDR3 consists of 15 residues. Deletions cut 5 bases from V and 6 bases from J, with 17 bases between. CDR1 is SGHTA, CDR2 FQGNSA, per germline. The CDR3, as DNA: TGTGCCAGCAGCCCGAGAGCTGGGCAGAGTCAGCCCCAGCATTTT. Its translation: CASSPRAGQSQPQHF.

In its sample, this clone was seen a few times. The rearrangement joins TRBV5-1 to TRBJ1-1; 8 positions agree with TRBD1. The germline V gene has CDR1 SGHRS and CDR2 YFSETQ. The CDR3 contains 16 residues. Trimming removed 0 bases from V and 8 bases from J; junction bases left unmatched: 12. Here the CDR3 DNA reads TGCGCCAGCAGCTTGGGGGTTACTGGACAGGGTGCCGAAGCTTTCTTT. Translation: CASSLGVTGQGAEAFF.

The gene calls are TRBV6-4 and TRBJ2-1; 9 bases line up with TRBD2. J gave up 10 bases and V 6 bases, and 10 bases lay outside the gene matches. Looked up from germline, CDR1 is MRHNA and CDR2 is SNTAGT. This CDR3 is built from 14 residues. CDR3 protein: CASRPLAGIGEQFF. CDR3 bases: TGTGCCAGCAGACCCCTAGCGGGGATAGGGGAGCAGTTCTTC.

CDR3 residues: CASSYQRETSEQFF. CDR3 DNA sequence: TGTGCCAGCAGTTACCAGCGGGAGACGAGTGAGCAGTTCTTC. The rearrangement joins TRBV6-5 to TRBJ2-1; 8 nucleotides line up with TRBD2. Per the germline V gene, CDR1 is MNHEY and CDR2 is SVGAGI. The CDR3 contains 14 residues. V trimming: 2 bases; J trimming: 9 bases; junction bases outside the gene matches: 6.

V is TRBV7-2 and J is TRBJ2-1, with 7 bases matching TRBD1. The CDR3 extends over 16 amino acids. Germline loops: CDR1 SGHTA, CDR2 FQGNSA. The trim removed 1 base at V and 8 bases at J, leaving 11 bases unmatched. CDR3 protein: CASSLVGTAFFDEQFF. CDR3 nucleotides: TGTGCCAGCAGCTTAGTGGGGACAGCTTTCTTTGATGAGCAGTTCTTC.

The chain employs TRBV6-5 and TRBJ1-6, with 12 bases lining up with TRBD1. CDR1 is MNHEY and CDR2 is SVGAGI in the germline V gene. Germline trimming cut 6 bases from V and 8 bases from J; bases unmatched to any gene: 5. The CDR3 covers 15 residues. As DNA, the CDR3 is TGTGCCAGCAGGGGACAGGGGGCGGTGGATTCACCCCTCCACTTT. Translating it yields CASRGQGAVDSPLHF.

The J gene is TRBJ2-3, the V gene TRBV25-1; 8 nucleotides align to TRBD2. Germline CDR1 MGHDK, CDR2 SYGVNS. The CDR3 is 18 residues long. Unmatched junction bases numbered 18, after V lost 5 bases and J lost 5 bases. The CDR3 protein is CASSSWVGGAGVLDTQYF. CDR3 in DNA: TGTGCCAGCAGTTCCTGGGTGGGGGGAGCGGGAGTGTTAGATACGCAGTATTTT. The variable domain in full, completed from reference TRBV25-1 and TRBJ2-3, reads EADIYQTPRYLVIGTGKKITLECSQTMGHDKMYWYQQDPGMELHLIHYSYGVNSTEKGDLSSESTVSRIRTEHFPLTLESARPSHTSQYLCASSSWVGGAGVLDTQYFGPGTRLTVL.

This chain joins TRBV9 and TRBJ1-4; 8 nucleotides agree with TRBD1. The CDR3 length is 14 residues. V was clipped by 4 bases and J by 4 bases; unmatched bases: 3. The germline gives CDR1 SGDLS, CDR2 YYNGEE. The CDR3 DNA reads as TGTGCCAGCAGCACACAGGGGGTTAATGAAAAACTGTTTTTT. It translates to CASSTQGVNEKLFF.

This clone was observed a handful of times. This chain joins TRBV30 and TRBJ1-2, with 10 bases fitting TRBD1. The CDR3 runs 12 residues. Germline-derived CDR1 and CDR2 are GTSNPN and SVGIG (reference sequence). V lost 7 bases to trimming and J lost 7 bases; unmatched junction nucleotides: 6. CDR3 bases: TGTGCCTCCTCTGGGGACAGGGGTGGCTACACCTTC. Its translation: CASSGDRGGYTF.

The rearrangement joins TRBV2 to TRBJ2-7, with TRBD1 matching over 7 bases. Trimming cost V 8 bases and J 0 bases; bases outside gene matches: 10. Germline CDR1 and CDR2: SNHLY and FYNNEI. The CDR3 is made up of 15 amino acids. The CDR3 region has the DNA TGTGCCAGCGGTTACAAGGGACAGAGCTCCTACGAGCAGTACTTC. Translating gives CASGYKGQSSYEQYF.

This chain uses TRBV7-8 with TRBJ1-1; 8 bases map to TRBD1. The V segment lost 5 bases and the J segment 5 bases; nucleotides outside the gene matches: 7. CDR3 length: 14 residues. Germline CDR1 and CDR2: SGHVS and FQNEAQ. CDR3: CASSQDRAGTEAFF. CDR3 DNA sequence: TGTGCCAGCAGCCAGGACAGGGCAGGTACTGAAGCTTTCTTT.

This chain connects TRBV27 to TRBJ1-2; D possibly corresponds to TRBD1 (6 bases). V was shortened by 0 bases and J by 4 bases, with 9 bases between the two germline ends. The CDR3 length is 14 residues. Germline lookup yields CDR1 MNHEY and CDR2 SMNVEV (reference sequence). The CDR3 loop reads CASSLSQGIYGYTF. The CDR3 nucleotides read TGTGCCAGCAGTTTATCACAGGGAATCTATGGCTACACCTTC.

This rearrangement joins TRBV7-9 to TRBJ2-7; 12 nucleotides agree with TRBD2. The CDR3 is 16 residues long. V trimming: 4 bases; J trimming: 5 bases; junction bases outside the gene matches: 9. In germline, CDR1 is SEHNR, CDR2 FQNEAQ (reference sequence). CDR3 sequence (DNA): TGTGCCAGCAGCTCCCCACTAGCGGGAGGTTCCCACGAGCAGTACTTC. This codes for CASSSPLAGGSHEQYF.

V gene TRBV6-1 combines with J gene TRBJ2-2; D gene unclear. CDR3 length equals 13 residues. Trimming removed 5 bases from V and 4 bases from J, with 8 bases in between. Germline lookup yields CDR1 MNHNS and CDR2 SASEGT. As DNA, the CDR3 is TGTGCCAGCAGTCTCCTGGCCACCGGGGAGCTGTTTTTT. Translated: CASSLLATGELFF.